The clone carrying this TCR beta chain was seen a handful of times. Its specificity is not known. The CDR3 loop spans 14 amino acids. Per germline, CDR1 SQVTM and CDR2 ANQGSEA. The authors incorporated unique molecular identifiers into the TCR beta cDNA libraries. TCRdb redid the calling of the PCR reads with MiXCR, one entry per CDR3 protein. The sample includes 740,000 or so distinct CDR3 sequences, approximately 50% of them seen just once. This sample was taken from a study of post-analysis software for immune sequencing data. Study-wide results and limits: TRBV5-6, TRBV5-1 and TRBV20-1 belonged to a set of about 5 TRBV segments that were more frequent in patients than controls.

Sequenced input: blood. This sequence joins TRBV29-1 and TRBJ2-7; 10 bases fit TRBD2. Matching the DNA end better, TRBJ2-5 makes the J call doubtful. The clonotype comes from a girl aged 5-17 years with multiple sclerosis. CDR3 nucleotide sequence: TGCAGCGTTGGCCCTAGCGGGAGCGGTGAGACCCAGTACTTC. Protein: CSVGPSGSGETQYF.